The 18 T cell receptor beta chains below come from one sample, sequenced in a study of CD8 T cells in ankylosing spondylitis. For these TCRs, the target antigens are not known. Study-wide points: Seven to nine highly homologous variants formed a TCR beta motif that appeared characteristic of ankylosing spondylitis blood.

Using its own MiXCR run on the 5' RACE reads, TCRdb lists one record per CDR3 protein. The sample yields about 220,000 distinct CDR3 sequences, about 7.3% seen once. Sequenced material: blood, either unsorted or a sorted T cell fraction (not recorded which). The source of these receptors is a male donor with ankylosing spondylitis.

This clonotype has ten or more counts. The CDR3 bases are TGTGCCAGCAGCGTATCAGGGGGGCTCAACTATGGCTACACCTTC. It specifies CASSVSGGLNYGYTF. This sequence joins TRBV9 and TRBJ1-2; 7 bases are a match to TRBD1. V gave up 1 base and J gave up 2 bases; unmatched junction bases: 5. The CDR3 has 15 residues. Germline CDR1 and CDR2: SGDLS and YYNGEE.

The V gene is TRBV6-1, the J gene TRBJ1-5; no definite D call. Germline V gene data show CDR1 as MNHNS and CDR2 as SASEGT. V lost 4 bases and J lost 3, with 4 bases in between. The CDR3 sequence is 12 residues long. The CDR3 nucleotides are TGTGCCAGCAGTGGCAACAATCAGCCCCAGCATTTT. Its protein product is CASSGNNQPQHF.

This clonotype was recorded at least ten times. The genes are TRBV9 and TRBJ2-7; D ambiguous. With 0 bases removed from V and 2 bases from J, the gap between germline ends came to 12 bases. This CDR3 comprises 15 residues. Germline V gene lookup returns CDR1 SGDLS and CDR2 YYNGEE. The CDR3 coding sequence is TGTGCCAGCAGCGTAGCAGATGCGGATGCCTACGAGCAGTACTTC. This translates into CASSVADADAYEQYF.

This clonotype came up many times. This chain joins TRBV7-6 and TRBJ1-4, with unresolved D. V lost 1 base to trimming and J lost 2 bases, with 14 bases between them. The CDR3 is 17 amino acids. Germline loops: CDR1 SGHVS, CDR2 FNYEAQ. The CDR3 loop is CASSLGSGWTTNEKLFF. In DNA, the CDR3 is TGTGCCAGCAGCTTAGGTTCCGGATGGACGACTAATGAAAAACTGTTTTTT.

This clonotype appeared many times. V gene TRBV5-1 combines with J gene TRBJ2-7, with D maybe TRBD2 (5 bases). This CDR3 comprises 16 residues. V lost 3 bases and J 3 bases, leaving 19 bases between the germline ends. Per germline, CDR1 SGHRS and CDR2 YFSETQ. The CDR3 bases are TGCGCCAGCAGCTCCTCAAGCGCGGAGGCGGGCTACGAGCAGTACTTC. It is translated as CASSSSSAEAGYEQYF.

This clonotype was picked up many times. This chain links TRBV6-5 with TRBJ1-3; the D is unclear. Trimming removed 0 bases from V and 0 bases from J, with 6 bases in between. The length of the CDR3 is 15 residues. Germline V gene data show CDR1 as MNHEY and CDR2 as SVGAGI. CDR3 sequence reads: CASSYSSISGNTIYF. The CDR3 region has the DNA TGTGCCAGCAGTTACTCGTCGATCTCTGGAAACACCATATATTTT.

This clonotype was observed many times. The chain employs TRBV28 and TRBJ2-7; the D call may be TRBD1 or TRBD2 (5 bases each). The germline V gene has CDR1 MDHEN and CDR2 SYDVKM. With 3 bases removed from V and 7 bases from J, the gap between germline ends came to 16 bases. This CDR3 spans 14 amino acids. The CDR3, as DNA: TGTGCCAGCAGTTTTAGAGGGGCCCTGCGGGAGCAGTACTTC. Translated, it gives CASSFRGALREQYF.

A remark on this clonotype: A much larger clone lies one base from this, so it may be a read error. This chain links TRBV29-1 with TRBJ1-2; TRBD1 agrees at 8 bases. J was trimmed by 9 bases and V by 3 bases; bases with no gene match: 15. Germline V lookup: CDR1 SQVTM, CDR2 ANQGSEA. CDR3 size: 15 residues. The CDR3 bases are TGCAGCGTTGACGATCTTCTGAACAGGGGGGGTAGCTACACCTTC. It codes for CSVDDLLNRGGSYTF.

A few counts support this clonotype. DNA of the CDR3: TGTGCCAGCAGTGAGTGGGACAAGCAAGAAGGGACCCAGTACTTC. Protein product: CASSEWDKQEGTQYF. V gene TRBV6-1 combines with J gene TRBJ2-5, with a weak D call TRBD1 (6 bases). Trimming took 3 bases from V and 7 from J, leaving 18 bases between them. CDR1 MNHNS and CDR2 SASEGT come from the germline V gene. The CDR3 has 15 amino acids.

The chain employs TRBV6-1 and TRBJ2-3; TRBD2 matches at 7 bases. The CDR3 is 16 residues long. J lost 2 bases, V lost 6 bases, and 11 bases had no gene match. CDR1 is MNHNS, CDR2 SASEGT, per germline. CDR3 coding DNA: TGTGCCAGCAGAACCGGGGAGGGTTGGAACACAGATACGCAGTATTTT. Translating gives CASRTGEGWNTDTQYF.

This clonotype was found a few times. V usage is TRBV7-9 and J usage is TRBJ2-7; possible D gene TRBD2, 5 bases. The V end was cut by 2 bases, the J end by 2 bases, with 10 bases between. CDR3 size: 14 residues. Looked up from germline, CDR1 is SEHNR and CDR2 is FQNEAQ (reference sequence). In DNA form, the CDR3 reads TGTGCCAGCAGCTTACTGAGCGGACCCTACGAGCAGTACTTC. Its protein is CASSLLSGPYEQYF.

In its sample, this clonotype was seen many times. The chain joins TRBV9 to TRBJ1-3, with a weak D call TRBD1 (5 bases). The CDR3 totals 17 residues. Per germline, CDR1 SGDLS and CDR2 YYNGEE. Trimming cost V 6 bases and J 0 bases, with 19 bases left between them. CDR3 sequence reads: CASTHDLDTLSGNTIYF. The CDR3 DNA follows: TGTGCCAGCACCCATGACCTGGACACCCTCTCTGGAAACACCATATATTTT.

This clonotype has a count of ten or more. This chain joins TRBV7-2 and TRBJ2-7, with a weak D call TRBD1 (5 bases). CDR3 length: 12 amino acids. Trimming stripped 6 bases from V and 7 bases from J, with 13 bases between. Looked up from germline, CDR1 is SGHTA and CDR2 is FQGNSA. The CDR3: CASRLTKGEQYF. DNA for the CDR3: TGTGCCAGCAGACTAACGAAGGGGGAGCAGTACTTC.

This clonotype was detected ten times or more. The chain combines TRBV7-9 with TRBJ1-4, with unresolved D. CDR1 SEHNR and CDR2 FQNEAQ come from the germline V gene (reference sequence). This CDR3 contains 12 residues. Trimming left V 5 bases short and J 7 bases short, with 8 bases between. In DNA, the CDR3 is TGTGCCAGCAGCCGGACTGGTGAAAAACTGTTTTTT. It codes for CASSRTGEKLFF.

This clonotype was seen more than once but under ten times. The rearrangement uses TRBV12-3 or TRBV12-4 and TRBJ2-1, with 9 bases identical to TRBD2. The CDR3 spans 15 residues. V gave up 3 bases and J gave up 2 bases; unmatched junction bases: 2. The CDR3 loop reads CASSLSSGAYNEQFF. The CDR3 coding sequence is TGTGCCAGCAGTTTGTCTAGCGGGGCCTACAATGAGCAGTTCTTC.

The table lists this clonotype with many counts. This chain connects TRBV9 to TRBJ2-1; no definite D call. The CDR3 is 15 residues long. Looked up from germline, CDR1 is SGDLS and CDR2 is YYNGEE. Between the trimmed V and J ends, which lost 0 bases and 5 bases, there was a span of 12 bases. In DNA, the CDR3 is TGTGCCAGCAGCGTAGGGGGTGGCGGAGACAATGAGCAGTTCTTC. It encodes CASSVGGGGDNEQFF. Full variable domain (rest looked up from reference TRBV9 and TRBJ2-1): DSGVTQTPKHLITATGQRVTLRCSPRSGDLSVYWYQQSLDQGLQFLIQYYNGEERAKGNILERFSAQQFPDLHSELNLSSLELGDSALYFCASSVGGGGDNEQFFGPGTRLTVL.

This clonotype was detected ten times or more. The chain combines TRBV7-9 with TRBJ2-1; 10 nucleotides align to TRBD2. The CDR3 is 13 residues long. Germline values: CDR1 SEHNR, CDR2 FQNEAQ (reference sequence). The J segment lost 9 bases and the V segment lost 8 bases, leaving 7 bases of the junction unmatched. As DNA, the CDR3 is TGTGCCAGCCATAGCGGGAGGCGTCGTGAGCAGTTCTTC. Its protein product is CASHSGRRREQFF.

This clonotype was seen at least ten times. V usage is TRBV7-2 and J usage is TRBJ2-1; 7 nucleotides agree with TRBD1. Germline V CDR1 and CDR2: SGHTA, FQGNSA. Trimming at V came to 1 base and at J to 0 bases, leaving 6 bases not matched to a gene. CDR3 length: 17 amino acids. The CDR3 protein is CASSLGGQRSSYNEQFF. The DNA for the CDR3 is TGTGCCAGCAGCTTAGGGGGACAGCGTAGCTCCTACAATGAGCAGTTCTTC.